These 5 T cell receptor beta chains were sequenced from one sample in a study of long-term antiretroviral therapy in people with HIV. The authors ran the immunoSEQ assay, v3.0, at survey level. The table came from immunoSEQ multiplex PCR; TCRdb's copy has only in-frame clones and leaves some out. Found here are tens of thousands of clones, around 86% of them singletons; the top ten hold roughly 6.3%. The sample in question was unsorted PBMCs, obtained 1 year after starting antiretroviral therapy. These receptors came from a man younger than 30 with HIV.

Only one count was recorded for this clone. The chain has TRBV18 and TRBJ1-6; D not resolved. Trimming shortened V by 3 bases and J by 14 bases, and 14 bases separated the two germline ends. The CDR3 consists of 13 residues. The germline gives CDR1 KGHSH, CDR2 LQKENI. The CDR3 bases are TGTGCCAGCTCACCTCCCGGAGTCTCCACCCTCCACTTT. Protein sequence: CASSPPGVSTLHF.

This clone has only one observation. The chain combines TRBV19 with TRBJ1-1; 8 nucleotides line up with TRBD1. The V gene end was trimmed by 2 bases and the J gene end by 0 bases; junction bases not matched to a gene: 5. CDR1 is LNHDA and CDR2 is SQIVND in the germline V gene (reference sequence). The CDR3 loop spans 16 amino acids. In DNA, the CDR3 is TGTGCCAGTAGTATAAGGGAGGGACAGGTGAACACTGAAGCTTTCTTT. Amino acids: CASSIREGQVNTEAFF.

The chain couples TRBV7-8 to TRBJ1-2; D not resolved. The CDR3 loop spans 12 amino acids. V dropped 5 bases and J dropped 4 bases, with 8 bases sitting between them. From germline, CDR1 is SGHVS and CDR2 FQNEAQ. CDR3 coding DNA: TGTGCCAGCAGCACCCGGGGCTATGGCTACACCTTC. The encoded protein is CASSTRGYGYTF.

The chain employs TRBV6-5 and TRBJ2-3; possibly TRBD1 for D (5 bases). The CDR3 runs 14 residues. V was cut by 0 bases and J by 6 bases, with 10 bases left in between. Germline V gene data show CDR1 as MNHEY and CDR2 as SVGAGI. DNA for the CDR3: TGTGCCAGCAGTTACTCGATTCCAGGGGATACGCAGTATTTT. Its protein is CASSYSIPGDTQYF.

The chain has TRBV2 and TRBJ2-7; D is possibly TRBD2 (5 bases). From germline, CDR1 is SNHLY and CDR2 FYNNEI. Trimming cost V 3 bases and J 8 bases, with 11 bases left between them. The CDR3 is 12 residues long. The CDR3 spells CASSDLPGKQYF. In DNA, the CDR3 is TGTGCCAGCAGTGACTTGCCCGGGAAGCAGTACTTC.